Following are 18 T cell receptor beta chains from one sample sequenced in a study of T cell repertoires in cytomegalovirus infection. No antigens are known for them. MiXCR, run by TCRdb on the reads, gives a single entry per CDR3 protein. The data contain approximately 280,000 distinct CDR3 sequences, under 25% of them singletons. The starting material was cultured PBMCs, obtained from culture after CMV antigen stimulation. These TCRs come from a human donor in good health (CMV status not recorded). Some clones in this sample may be carry-over from other donors' samples.

This clonotype has more than one count but fewer than ten. The chain uses TRBV20-1 and TRBJ2-1; D is unclear. V was shortened by 6 bases and J by 4 bases, with 10 bases between the two germline ends. Germline assignment: CDR1 DFQATT and CDR2 SNEGSKA (reference sequence). This CDR3 region has 12 residues. The chain's CDR3 is CSALTTYNEQFF. CDR3 bases: TGCAGTGCCCTGACGACTTACAATGAGCAGTTCTTC.

At least ten counts were recorded for this clonotype. The V call is TRBV6-2 or TRBV6-3, the J call TRBJ1-6; no clear D gene. The V gene's germline CDR1 is MNHEY and CDR2 SVGEGT. The CDR3 contains 15 residues. V was shortened by 6 bases and J by 6 bases, with 15 bases between the two germline ends. CDR3 loop: CASSEDTKINSPLHF. The CDR3, as DNA: TGTGCCAGCAGCGAAGACACGAAGATTAATTCACCCCTCCACTTT.

This chain connects TRBV28 to TRBJ2-5; 8 bases agree with TRBD2. After removal of 2 bases from V and 7 bases from J, the junction contained 9 bases not matched to a gene. Germline V gives CDR1 MDHEN, CDR2 SYDVKM. CDR3 length: 15 amino acids. CDR3 region: CASSLTGGPRGTQYF. Written as DNA, the CDR3 is TGTGCCAGCAGTTTAACGGGAGGGCCCAGAGGGACCCAGTACTTC.

V and J are TRBV19 and TRBJ1-1; 8 nucleotides line up with TRBD1. The CDR3 length is 16 residues. After removal of 4 bases from V and 1 base from J, the junction contained 8 bases not matched to a gene. Germline assignment: CDR1 LNHDA and CDR2 SQIVND (reference sequence). The CDR3 reads CASSTYTGGPNTEAFF. The CDR3 DNA is TGTGCCAGTAGTACCTACACAGGGGGACCGAACACTGAAGCTTTCTTT.

This clonotype was observed many times. This chain uses TRBV7-2 with TRBJ2-2; D remains ambiguous. With 3 bases removed from V and 0 bases from J, the gap between germline ends came to 8 bases. Germline V lookup: CDR1 SGHTA, CDR2 FQGNSA. This CDR3 has 15 amino acids. CDR3 in DNA: TGTGCCAGCAGCTTGGACCCAACGAACACCGGGGAGCTGTTTTTT. Protein sequence: CASSLDPTNTGELFF.

The gene calls are TRBV7-9 and TRBJ2-5; TRBD1 aligns across 8 bases. Germline loops: CDR1 SEHNR, CDR2 FQNEAQ (reference sequence). Trimming took 5 bases from V and 4 from J; bases not matched to a gene: 6. The CDR3 loop spans 14 amino acids. The CDR3 sequence: CASSAQGGRETQYF. The CDR3 nucleotides are TGTGCCAGCAGCGCACAGGGGGGTCGAGAGACCCAGTACTTC.

V and J are TRBV27 and TRBJ2-1; the D gene is possibly TRBD2 (6 bases). Germline-derived CDR1 and CDR2 are MNHEY and SMNVEV (reference sequence). V dropped 6 bases and J dropped 9 bases, with 18 bases sitting between them. The CDR3 loop spans 14 amino acids. The CDR3 coding sequence is TGTGCCAGCAGAGGGCCTGCGGGAACCGGTGAGCAGTTCTTC. It translates to CASRGPAGTGEQFF.

This clonotype occurred many times. This chain links TRBV7-2 with TRBJ2-2; D gene ambiguous. Per the germline V gene, CDR1 is SGHTA and CDR2 is FQGNSA. V was clipped by 5 bases and J by 1 base, with 8 bases between them. The CDR3 covers 14 residues. DNA for the CDR3: TGTGCCAGCAGCCCGCAGGTGAACACCGGGGAGCTGTTTTTT. It codes for CASSPQVNTGELFF.

This clonotype was picked up many times. V usage is TRBV7-2 and J usage is TRBJ1-1; D uncertain. Trimming left V 5 bases short and J 4 bases short, with 11 bases between. The CDR3 runs 13 residues. Per germline, CDR1 SGHTA and CDR2 FQGNSA. The CDR3 loop reads CASSPEGRTEAFF. In DNA form, the CDR3 reads TGTGCCAGCAGCCCTGAAGGGCGCACTGAAGCTTTCTTT.

V is TRBV7-2 and J is TRBJ2-5; 10 nucleotides agree with TRBD2. CDR3 length: 13 residues. Germline values: CDR1 SGHTA, CDR2 FQGNSA. V lost 5 bases and J lost 4; bases outside the gene matches: 1. CDR3 nucleotides: TGTGCCAGCAGCCAGCGGGAGGGAGAGACCCAGTACTTC. Protein sequence: CASSQREGETQYF.

The chain combines TRBV4-3 with TRBJ2-5, with D tentatively TRBD1 or TRBD2 (5 bases each). This CDR3 region has 14 residues. V gave up 7 bases and J gave up 1 base, with 13 bases separating them. Germline V CDR1 and CDR2: LGHNA, YSLEER. The CDR3 here is CASTILGGQETQYF. The CDR3 DNA follows: TGCGCCAGCACCATCCTTGGGGGCCAAGAGACCCAGTACTTC.

This clonotype was recorded at least ten times. The V and J genes are TRBV7-2 and TRBJ1-1; D ambiguous. Per germline, CDR1 SGHTA and CDR2 FQGNSA. The CDR3 length is 14 residues. The V end lost 1 base, the J end lost 1 base, and 7 bases lay between the germline ends. The CDR3 loop reads CASSLVAQNTEAFF. CDR3 nucleotide sequence: TGTGCCAGCAGCTTAGTGGCGCAGAACACTGAAGCTTTCTTT.

This clonotype was observed a few times. The gene calls are TRBV6-5 and TRBJ2-6, with TRBD2 identical over 10 bases. CDR3 length: 17 residues. V lost 6 bases, J lost 0 bases, and 5 bases stayed unmatched. The germline V gene has CDR1 MNHEY and CDR2 SVGAGI. The CDR3 bases are TGTGCCAGCAGATCCCTAGCGGGGGACTCTGGGGCCAACGTCCTGACTTTC. This codes for CASRSLAGDSGANVLTF.

This clonotype showed up just a few times. This sequence joins TRBV15 and TRBJ2-1, with unresolved D. There are 14 residues in the CDR3. V dropped 3 bases and J dropped 1 base, with 7 bases sitting between them. From germline, CDR1 is LNHNV and CDR2 YYDKDF (reference sequence). CDR3 amino acids: CATSRGRSYNEQFF. The CDR3, as DNA: TGTGCCACCAGCAGGGGTAGGTCCTACAATGAGCAGTTCTTC.

This clonotype was recorded a few times. This CDR3 is CASSYELAGANEQFF. In DNA form, the CDR3 reads TGTGCCAGCAGTTACGAACTAGCGGGAGCCAATGAGCAGTTCTTC. The rearrangement joins TRBV6-2 or TRBV6-3 to TRBJ2-1; 11 positions match TRBD2. From germline, CDR1 is MNHEY and CDR2 SVGEGT. The CDR3 runs 15 residues. The ends lost 2 bases at V and 6 bases at J; junction bases unmatched: 3.

This clonotype has ten or more counts. The chain links TRBV7-2 to TRBJ1-5; TRBD1 aligns across 8 bases. The CDR3 covers 15 residues. Germline CDR1 is SGHTA and CDR2 is FQGNSA. V lost 2 bases and J lost 6; bases outside the gene matches: 6. This chain's CDR3 is CASSLTQGAGQPQHF. The CDR3 bases are TGTGCCAGCAGCTTAACCCAGGGGGCGGGTCAGCCCCAGCATTTT.

This clonotype appeared a few times. J is TRBJ2-1 and V is TRBV27; TRBD2 agrees at 7 bases. The trim removed 4 bases at V and 4 bases at J, leaving 13 bases unmatched. The CDR3 contains 17 residues. CDR1 is MNHEY and CDR2 is SMNVEV in the germline V gene (reference sequence). The CDR3 nucleotides are TGTGCCAGCAGTTCCCGAAGGTGGGAGGGCCCTTACAATGAGCAGTTCTTC. It translates to CASSSRRWEGPYNEQFF.

This chain joins TRBV3-1 and TRBJ1-2; no firm D call. CDR3 length: 15 amino acids. Germline V CDR1 and CDR2: LGHDT, YNNKEL (reference sequence). Trimming removed 0 bases at V and 2 bases at J, with 10 bases between. CDR3 loop: CASSQDSSRNYGYTF. The CDR3 DNA is TGTGCCAGCAGCCAAGATTCCAGTCGCAACTATGGCTACACCTTC.